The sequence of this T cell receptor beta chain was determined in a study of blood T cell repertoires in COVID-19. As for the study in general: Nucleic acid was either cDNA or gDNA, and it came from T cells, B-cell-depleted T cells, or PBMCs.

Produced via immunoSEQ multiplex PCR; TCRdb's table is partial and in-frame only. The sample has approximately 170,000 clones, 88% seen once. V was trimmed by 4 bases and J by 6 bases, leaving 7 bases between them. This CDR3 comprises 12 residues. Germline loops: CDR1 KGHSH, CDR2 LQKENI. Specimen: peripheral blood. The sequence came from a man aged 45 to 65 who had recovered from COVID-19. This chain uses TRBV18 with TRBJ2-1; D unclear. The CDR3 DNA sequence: TGTGCCAGCTCACGAATCGGCAATGAGCAGTTCTTC. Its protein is CASSRIGNEQFF. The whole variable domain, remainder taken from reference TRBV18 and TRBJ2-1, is NAGVMQNPRHLVRRRGQEARLRCSPMKGHSHVYWYRQLPEEGLKFMVYLQKENIIDESGMPKERFSAEFPKEGPSILRIQQVVRGDSAAYFCASSRIGNEQFFGPGTRLTVL.